Sequencing of this TCR beta chain was carried out in a study of blood T cell repertoires in COVID-19. Across the whole study: Sites in the United States, Italy and Spain provided acute and convalescent COVID-19 samples. From T cells, B-cell-depleted T cells, or PBMCs came the material, which was cDNA or gDNA.

The CDR3 sequence is 13 residues long. The ends were cut back, 3 bases at V and 3 bases at J, with 9 bases in the middle. Looked up from germline, CDR1 is SGHTA and CDR2 is FQGNSA. Methods used by the authors: Amplifying reference gene primers gave estimates of nucleated cell counts. The protocol was immunoSEQ multiplex PCR, while the TCRdb copy is restricted to in-frame clones and leaves out a portion. The V and J calls and clone size were taken over from that table, and D and trimming were inferred from the DNA. Of fewer than 95,000 clones listed, almost 90% are singletons. This clone came up once. Sample: peripheral blood. The chain carries TRBV7-2 and TRBJ2-7; D call uncertain. This sequence originates from an elderly woman with acute or convalescent COVID-19. CDR3 nucleotide sequence: TGTGCCAGCAGCTTGGGCAGGATCTACGAGCAGTACTTC. Its protein product is CASSLGRIYEQYF.